These T cell receptor beta chains were read from a single sample in a study of STAT5B mutations in CD4+ large granular lymphocyte leukemia. Libraries were prepared by immunoSEQ multiplex PCR; TCRdb keeps only in-frame clonotypes and omits some of them. The repertoire holds about 38,000 clones, about 81% seen once, with around 0.57% in the top ten. Sequenced sample: CD4+ T cells from blood buffy coats. The receptors were gathered from a human donor in good health. Both conserved end residues are part of each CDR3. Fields, in order: clone size, D gene, J gene, V gene, CDR3 DNA, CDR3 protein. The D gene is left open where the match is weak. The size entry is marked missing in some rows and otherwise reads once, few, many or a size class.

>NA|TRBD1|TRBJ2-2|TRBV6-5
TGTGCCAGCAGTTTTACAGGGGCCACCGGGGAGCTGTTTTTT
CASSFTGATGELFF
>NA|NA|TRBJ1-4|TRBV6-6
TGTGCCAGCACAGGACACATAGTTGCAACTAATGAAAAACTGTTTTTT
CASTGHIVATNEKLFF
>NA|NA|TRBJ1-4|TRBV5-1
TGCGCCAGCAGCCCCACGACACTGGGAGGGGAAAAACTGTTTTTT
CASSPTTLGGEKLFF
>NA|TRBD2|TRBJ2-3|TRBV5-4
TGTGCCAGCAGCCTCCTCAGCGGGACGGAGACAGATACGCAGTATTTT
CASSLLSGTETDTQYF
>NA|NA|TRBJ2-1|TRBV7-3
TGTGCCAGCAGCGGCCAGGGTGAACCAAACAATGAGCAGTTCTTC
CASSGQGEPNNEQFF
>NA|TRBD1|TRBJ2-4|TRBV6-1
TGTGCCAGCAGTCCCTACGGGACAGACAAAAACATTCAGTACTTC
CASSPYGTDKNIQYF
>NA|TRBD1|TRBJ1-2|TRBV5-8
TGTGCCAGCAGCTCGGGACAGGGGGCGCAAGGCTACACCTTC
CASSSGQGAQGYTF
>NA|TRBD2|TRBJ2-5|TRBV11-3
TGTGCCAGCAGCTCGGGACTAGCGGGGGCTGAGACCCAGTACTTC
CASSSGLAGAETQYF
>once|TRBD2|TRBJ2-1|TRBV7-3
TGTGCCAGCAGCTTAACTACAACCGGGACTAGCGGGAACAATGAGCAGTTCTTC
CASSLTTTGTSGNNEQFF
>NA|TRBD1|TRBJ2-5|TRBV11-2
TGTGCCAGCAGCCCACAGGGGGCTGTAGAGACCCAGTACTTC
CASSPQGAVETQYF
>NA|NA|TRBJ2-7|TRBV5-1
TGCGCCAGCAGCCCGGACTTCTACGAGCAGTACTTC
CASSPDFYEQYF
>NA|NA|TRBJ2-2|TRBV19
TGTGCCAGTAGTATGATGGTTAACACCGGGGAGCTGTTTTTT
CASSMMVNTGELFF
>NA|NA|TRBJ2-2|TRBV6-1
TGTGCCAGCAGTGAAGCAGCGACAGTGAACACCGGGGAGCTGTTTTTT
CASSEAATVNTGELFF
>NA|NA|TRBJ1-2|TRBV11-2
TGTGCCAGCAGCTTAGTGTCGGACAGTAATAACTATGGCTACACCTTC
CASSLVSDSNNYGYTF
>NA|NA|TRBJ1-4|TRBV19
TGTGCCAGTAATGACGGGTATAATGAAAAACTGTTTTTT
CASNDGYNEKLFF
>NA|TRBD2|TRBJ2-7|TRBV11-2
TGTGCCAGCAGCTTAGTACTAGCGGGGCTTCTCTACGAGCAGTACTTC
CASSLVLAGLLYEQYF
>NA|NA|TRBJ1-6|TRBV27
TGTGCCAGCAGTTTATCGTCAGGGCGAAATTCACCCCTCCACTTT
CASSLSSGRNSPLHF
>NA|TRBD2|TRBJ2-2|TRBV7-3
TGTGCCAGCAGCTTTAGTCGAGCGGGAGGAGACACCGGGGAGCTGTTTTTT
CASSFSRAGGDTGELFF
>NA|NA|TRBJ2-5|TRBV18
TGTGCCAGCTCACCACAGGGCCGGGAGACCCAGTACTTC
CASSPQGRETQYF
>few|TRBD2|TRBJ2-3|TRBV4-2
TGTGCCAGCAGCCAAGGTGGGGCTAGCGGACTTAGCACAGATACGCAGTATTTT
CASSQGGASGLSTDTQYF
>NA|NA|TRBJ2-3|TRBV4-1
TGCGCCAGCAGCTCCACAGATACGCAGTATTTT
CASSSTDTQYF
>NA|NA|TRBJ1-6|TRBV18
TGTGCCGGCTCACCATACACAGGCGGGGATTCACCCCTCCACTTT
CAGSPYTGGDSPLHF
>NA|TRBD1|TRBJ2-1|TRBV4-2
TGTGCCAGCAGCCAGTTACGGGACAGGGGTTACAATGAGCAGTTCTTC
CASSQLRDRGYNEQFF
>NA|TRBD2|TRBJ2-2|TRBV7-9
TGTGCCAGAACAAGACTAGCGGGAGGGATCGGGGAGCTGTTTTTT
CARTRLAGGIGELFF